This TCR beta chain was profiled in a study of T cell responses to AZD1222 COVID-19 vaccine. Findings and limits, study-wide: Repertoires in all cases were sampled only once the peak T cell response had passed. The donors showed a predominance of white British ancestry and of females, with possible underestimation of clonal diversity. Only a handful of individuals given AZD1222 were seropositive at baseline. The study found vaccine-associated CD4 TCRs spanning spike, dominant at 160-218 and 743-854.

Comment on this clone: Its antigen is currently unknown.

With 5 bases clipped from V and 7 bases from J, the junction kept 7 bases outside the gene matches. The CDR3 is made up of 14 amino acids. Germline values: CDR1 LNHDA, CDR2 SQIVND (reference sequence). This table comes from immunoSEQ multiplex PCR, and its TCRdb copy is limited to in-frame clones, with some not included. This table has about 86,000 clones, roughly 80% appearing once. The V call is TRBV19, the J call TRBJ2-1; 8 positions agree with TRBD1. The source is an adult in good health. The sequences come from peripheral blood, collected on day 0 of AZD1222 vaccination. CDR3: CASSPRTGWNEQFF. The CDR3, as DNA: TGTGCCAGTAGTCCAAGGACAGGGTGGAATGAGCAGTTCTTC.